This T cell receptor beta chain was recorded in a study of cytomegalovirus exposure and HLA in healthy donors. Background on the study: The roughly 670 first-cohort repertoires shared a platform with the 100 to 150 validation repertoires, as reported in a later analysis.

Only in-frame clones appear in the TCRdb table, and some are missing; sequencing was by immunoSEQ multiplex PCR. The sample lists roughly 300,000 clones; approximately 90% were seen once. CDR3 length: 14 residues. Trimming took off 0 bases at V and 5 bases at J, with 9 bases between the two ends. The germline V gene encodes CDR1 SGHRS and CDR2 YFSETQ. Separate from the approximately 720-subject first cohort, the 120-subject validation cohort was the one that the donors belonged to. Comments on this clone: Its matching antigen is unknown.

Study findings and constraints: Overall, around 160 TCR beta chains were annotated as cytomegalovirus-associated. Cytomegalovirus status, reportedly, was diagnosed with high specificity and sensitivity by the classifier.

What was sequenced was PBMCs. The TCR was taken from a woman aged 30 to 39 in good health and CMV-seropositive. The chain is built from TRBV5-1 and TRBJ1-3; D is ambiguous. CDR3 sequence reads: CASSLAPGRNTIYF. CDR3 coding DNA: TGCGCCAGCAGCTTGGCCCCAGGACGAAACACCATATATTTT.